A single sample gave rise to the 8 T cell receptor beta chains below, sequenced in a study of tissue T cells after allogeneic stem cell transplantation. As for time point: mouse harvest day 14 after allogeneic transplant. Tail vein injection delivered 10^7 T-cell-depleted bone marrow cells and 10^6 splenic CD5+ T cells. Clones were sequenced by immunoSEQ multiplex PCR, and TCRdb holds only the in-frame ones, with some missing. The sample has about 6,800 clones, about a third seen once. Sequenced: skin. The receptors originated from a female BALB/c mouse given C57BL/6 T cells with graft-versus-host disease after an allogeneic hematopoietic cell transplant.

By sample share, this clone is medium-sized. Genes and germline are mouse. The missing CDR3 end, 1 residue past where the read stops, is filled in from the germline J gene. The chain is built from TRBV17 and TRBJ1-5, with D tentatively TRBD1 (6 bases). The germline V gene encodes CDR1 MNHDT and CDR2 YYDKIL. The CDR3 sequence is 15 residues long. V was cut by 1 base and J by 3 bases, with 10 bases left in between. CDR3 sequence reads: CASSRVNRANQAPLF. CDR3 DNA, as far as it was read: TGTGCTAGCAGTAGAGTTAACAGGGCCAACCAGGCTCCGCTT.

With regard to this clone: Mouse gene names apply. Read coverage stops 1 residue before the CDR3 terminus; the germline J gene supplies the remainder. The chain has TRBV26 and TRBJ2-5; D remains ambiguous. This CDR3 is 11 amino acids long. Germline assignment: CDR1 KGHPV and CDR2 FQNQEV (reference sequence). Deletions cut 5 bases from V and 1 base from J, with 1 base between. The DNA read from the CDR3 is TGTGCCAGCAGTGACCAAGACACCCAGTAC. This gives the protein CASSDQDTQY. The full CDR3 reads CASSDQDTQYF.

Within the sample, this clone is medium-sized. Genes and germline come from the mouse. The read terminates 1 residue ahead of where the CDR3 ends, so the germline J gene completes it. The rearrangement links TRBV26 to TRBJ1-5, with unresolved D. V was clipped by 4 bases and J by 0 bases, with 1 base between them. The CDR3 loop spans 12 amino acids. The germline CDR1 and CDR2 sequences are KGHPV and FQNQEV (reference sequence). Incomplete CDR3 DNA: TGTGCCAGCAGTCATAACAACCAGGCTCCGCTT. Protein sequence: CASSHNNQAPL. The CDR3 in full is CASSHNNQAPLF. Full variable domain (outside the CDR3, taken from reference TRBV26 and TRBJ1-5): NSKVIQTPRYLVKGQGQKAKMRCIPEKGHPVVFWYQQNKNNEFKFLINFQNQEVLQQIDMTEKRFSAECPSNSPCSLEIQSSEAGDSALYLCASSHNNQAPLFGEGTRLSVL.

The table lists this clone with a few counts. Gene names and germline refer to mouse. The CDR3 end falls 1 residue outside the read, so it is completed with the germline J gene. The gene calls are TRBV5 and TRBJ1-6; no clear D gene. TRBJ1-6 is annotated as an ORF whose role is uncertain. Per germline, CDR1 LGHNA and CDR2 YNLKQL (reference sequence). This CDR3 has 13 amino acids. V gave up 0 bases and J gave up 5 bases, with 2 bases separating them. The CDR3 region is CASSQDHNSPLYF. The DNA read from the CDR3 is TGTGCCAGCAGCCAAGATCATAATTCGCCCCTCTAC.

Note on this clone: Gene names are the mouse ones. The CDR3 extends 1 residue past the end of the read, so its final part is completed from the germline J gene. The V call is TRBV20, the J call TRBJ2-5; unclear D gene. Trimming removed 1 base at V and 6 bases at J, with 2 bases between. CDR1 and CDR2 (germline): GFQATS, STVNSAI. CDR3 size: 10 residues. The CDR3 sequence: CGARGDTQYF. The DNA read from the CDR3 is TGTGGTGCTAGGGGGGACACCCAGTAC. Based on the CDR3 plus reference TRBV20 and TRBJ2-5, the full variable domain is GALVYQYPRRTICKSGTSMRMECQAVGFQATSVAWYRQSPQKTFELIALSTVNSAIKYEQNFTQEKFPISHPNLSFSSMTVLNAYLEDRGLYLCGARGDTQYFGPGTRLLVL.

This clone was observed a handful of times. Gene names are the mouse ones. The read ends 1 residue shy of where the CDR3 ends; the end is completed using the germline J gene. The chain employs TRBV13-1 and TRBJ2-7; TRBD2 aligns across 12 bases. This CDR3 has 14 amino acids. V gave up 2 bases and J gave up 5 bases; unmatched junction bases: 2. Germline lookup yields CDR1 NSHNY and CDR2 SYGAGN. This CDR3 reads CASSERTGGDEQYF. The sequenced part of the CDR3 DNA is TGTGCCAGCAGTGAGCGGACTGGGGGGGATGAACAGTAC.

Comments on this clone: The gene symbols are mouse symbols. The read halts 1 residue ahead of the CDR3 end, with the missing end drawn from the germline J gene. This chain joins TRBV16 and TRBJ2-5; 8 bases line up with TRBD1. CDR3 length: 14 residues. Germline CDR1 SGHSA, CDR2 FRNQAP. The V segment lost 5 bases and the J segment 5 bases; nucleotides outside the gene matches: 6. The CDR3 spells CASSPDRGGDTQYF. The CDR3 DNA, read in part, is TGTGCAAGCAGCCCCGACAGGGGAGGAGACACCCAGTAC.

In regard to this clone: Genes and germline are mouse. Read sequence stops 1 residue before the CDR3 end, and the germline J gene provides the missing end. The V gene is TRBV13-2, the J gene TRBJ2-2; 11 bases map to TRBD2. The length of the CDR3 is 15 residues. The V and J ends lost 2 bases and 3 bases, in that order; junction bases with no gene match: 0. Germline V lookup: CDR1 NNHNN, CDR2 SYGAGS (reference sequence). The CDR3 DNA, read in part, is TGTGCCAGCGGTGAGGGACTGGGGGACACCGGGCAGCTCTAC. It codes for CASGEGLGDTGQLY. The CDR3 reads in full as CASGEGLGDTGQLYF.